A single sample is the source of the 19 T cell receptor beta chains below, sequenced in a study of quantifying T cell responses using KT2 cells. Study-level information: RNA was reverse transcribed with TCR alpha and beta constant-region primers.

A single-stranded UMI oligo with SP2 sequence was ligated to cDNA 3' ends. An equimolar mix of RC1.1 and RC1.2 primed the beta chain across TRBC1 and TRBC2. Via MiXCR, TCRdb re-called the UMI-ligation and nested PCR reads, giving one row per CDR3 protein. The profile shows 52,000 or so distinct CDR3 sequences, roughly an eighth of them singletons. The specimen sequenced was PBMCs spiked with cells of the T cell clone KT2. The receptor set was obtained from a human donor.

This clonotype was seen many times. The gene calls are TRBV20-1 and TRBJ2-1; 7 bases line up with TRBD2. This CDR3 region has 15 residues. Germline lookup yields CDR1 DFQATT and CDR2 SNEGSKA (reference sequence). V dropped 5 bases and J dropped 6; count of bases not matched to a gene: 13. In DNA form, the CDR3 reads TGCAGTGCTGGGATCCATCGGGACTATCGCAATGAGCAGTTCTTC. Translating gives CSAGIHRDYRNEQFF.

This chain uses TRBV3-1 with TRBJ2-6, with 8 positions matching TRBD1. CDR3 length: 15 amino acids. Unmatched junction bases numbered 2, after V lost 3 bases and J lost 4 bases. Germline V gene data show CDR1 as LGHDT and CDR2 as YNNKEL (reference sequence). The CDR3 loop is CASSQTGVGANVLTF. The CDR3 DNA follows: TGTGCCAGCAGCCAGACAGGGGTCGGGGCCAACGTCCTGACTTTC.

This clonotype was counted ten times or more. This chain joins TRBV4-3 and TRBJ2-4; no firm D call. The ends were cut back, 3 bases at V and 5 bases at J, with 14 bases in the middle. Germline V gene lookup returns CDR1 LGHNA and CDR2 YSLEER. The CDR3 loop spans 15 amino acids. The CDR3 coding sequence is TGCGCCAGCAGCCAGGCGCAGGACCCAGAAAACATTCAGTACTTC. Translating gives CASSQAQDPENIQYF.

This clonotype has ten or more counts. The chain joins TRBV10-3 to TRBJ2-1, with D unresolved. The length of the CDR3 is 14 residues. The germline V gene has CDR1 ENHRY and CDR2 SYGVKD. V lost 3 bases to trimming and J lost 7 bases, with 13 bases between them. CDR3 nucleotides: TGTGCCATCAGTGAAGGGCAGGAACGTAATGAGCAGTTCTTC. This codes for CAISEGQERNEQFF.

This clonotype was detected many times. CDR3 nucleotides: TGCGCCAGCAGCCAAGTCTGGCTGGCTAGCGTGGGCCCAGATACGCAGTATTTT. Translation: CASSQVWLASVGPDTQYF. The chain recombines TRBV4-1 with TRBJ2-3; possibly TRBD2 for D (6 bases). CDR1 is MGHRA and CDR2 is YSYEKL in the germline V gene. Trimming cost V 1 base and J 4 bases, with 21 bases left between them. The CDR3 extends over 18 amino acids.

This clonotype was counted between two and nine times. The rearrangement uses TRBV7-6 and TRBJ2-7, with 13 bases fitting TRBD2. This CDR3 has 15 residues. Germline V lookup: CDR1 SGHVS, CDR2 FNYEAQ. Trimming cost V 1 base and J 3 bases; bases outside gene matches: 0. The CDR3 region has the DNA TGTGCCAGCAGCTTAGGGACTAGCGGGAGCTACGAGCAGTACTTC. Translation: CASSLGTSGSYEQYF.

V and J are TRBV12-3 or TRBV12-4 and TRBJ1-6; maybe TRBD1 (5 bases). V was pared by 1 base and J by 10 bases, with 11 bases between. The CDR3 spans 14 residues. DNA of the CDR3: TGTGCCAGCAGTTTAGGCTGGGACTCCTCACCCCTCCACTTT. Protein sequence: CASSLGWDSSPLHF.

DNA for the CDR3: TGTGCCAGCAGCCCGGAGCATGAAAAACTGTTTTTT. It is translated as CASSPEHEKLFF. The genes are TRBV3-1 and TRBJ1-4; D uncertain. The V end lost 4 bases, the J end lost 6 bases, and 6 bases lay between the germline ends. The CDR3 has 12 residues. Germline assignment: CDR1 LGHDT and CDR2 YNNKEL (reference sequence). Combining the CDR3 with reference TRBV3-1 and TRBJ1-4 gives the whole variable domain DTAVSQTPKYLVTQMGNDKSIKCEQNLGHDTMYWYKQDSKKFLKIMFSYNNKELIINETVPNRFSPKSPDKAHLNLHINSLELGDSAVYFCASSPEHEKLFFGSGTQLSVL.

This clonotype has more than one count but fewer than ten. J is TRBJ2-1 and V is TRBV14; D possibly corresponds to TRBD2 (5 bases). This CDR3 region has 14 residues. Per germline, CDR1 SGHDN and CDR2 FVKESK. The V and J ends lost 3 bases and 3 bases respectively, with 9 bases between them. The CDR3 sequence is CASSQRTGYNEQFF. The DNA of the CDR3 is TGTGCCAGCAGCCAGAGGACTGGCTACAATGAGCAGTTCTTC.

The chain carries TRBV19 and TRBJ2-2, with 8 bases lining up with TRBD2. From germline, CDR1 is LNHDA and CDR2 SQIVND (reference sequence). With 5 bases clipped from V and 0 bases from J, the junction kept 8 bases outside the gene matches. The CDR3 is made up of 17 amino acids. As DNA, the CDR3 is TGTGCCAGTAGTTCCGTCGGACTAGCCGCGAACACCGGGGAGCTGTTTTTT. The encoded protein is CASSSVGLAANTGELFF.

This clonotype showed up just a few times. The chain combines TRBV7-2 with TRBJ2-1; D may be TRBD2 (6 bases). The length of the CDR3 is 14 residues. V lost 3 bases to trimming and J lost 10 bases, with 16 bases between them. Germline V gene sequence: CDR1 SGHTA, CDR2 FQGNSA. The CDR3 DNA follows: TGTGCCAGCAGCTTTCGGGACTCCCTCAAGGAGCAGTTCTTC. It yields the protein CASSFRDSLKEQFF.

The chain uses TRBV20-1 and TRBJ1-1; 7 positions match TRBD1. J was trimmed by 2 bases and V by 3 bases; bases with no gene match: 12. The CDR3 runs to 16 residues. Germline values: CDR1 DFQATT, CDR2 SNEGSKA (reference sequence). CDR3 sequence: CSARLPGQRINTEAFF. In nucleotides, the CDR3 is TGCAGTGCTAGGTTACCGGGACAGAGAATAAACACTGAAGCTTTCTTT.

This chain connects TRBV19 to TRBJ1-3, with D uncertain. Germline loops: CDR1 LNHDA, CDR2 SQIVND (reference sequence). The CDR3 is 15 amino acids. V lost 7 bases to trimming and J lost 0 bases, with 13 bases between them. CDR3 loop: CASIPDGGSGNTIYF. CDR3 DNA: TGTGCCAGTATCCCGGACGGAGGCTCTGGAAACACCATATATTTT.

This clonotype has more than one count but fewer than ten. The V call is TRBV20-1, the J call TRBJ2-3, with TRBD2 matching 14 bases. The ends lost 4 bases at V and 3 bases at J; junction bases unmatched: 9. The CDR3 consists of 17 residues. Germline CDR1 DFQATT, CDR2 SNEGSKA (reference sequence). The CDR3 nucleotides read TGCAGTGCTAATAGACTAGCGGGGGGGCCATGGACAGATACGCAGTATTTT. This encodes CSANRLAGGPWTDTQYF.

This sequence joins TRBV12-3 or TRBV12-4 and TRBJ2-1; 7 bases match TRBD1. The CDR3 is 19 residues long. V was clipped by 4 bases and J by 4 bases; unmatched bases: 19. The CDR3 here is CASSSQPGHYRGRYNEQFF. The CDR3 DNA follows: TGTGCCAGCAGTTCCCAGCCTGGCCATTACAGGGGCCGTTACAATGAGCAGTTCTTC.

This clonotype was observed many times. An end of the junction differs from the germline gene, which may be a read error. The chain joins TRBV20-1 to TRBJ1-4; D is unresolved. Per germline, CDR1 DFQATT and CDR2 SNEGSKA (reference sequence). CDR3 size: 14 residues. The chain's CDR3 is CSARDRPTPEKLFF. CDR3 bases: TGCAGTGCCAGAGACCGACCTACTCCTGAAAAACTGTTTTTT.

This clonotype was observed a few times. The chain uses TRBV4-1 and TRBJ2-5; TRBD2 aligns across 8 bases. The CDR3 runs 16 residues. The germline V gene encodes CDR1 MGHRA and CDR2 YSYEKL. V gave up 5 bases and J gave up 2 bases; unmatched junction bases: 10. This chain's CDR3 is CASSTLLAGGQETQYF. DNA of the CDR3: TGCGCCAGCAGCACTCTCCTGGCGGGGGGACAAGAGACCCAGTACTTC.

The chain links TRBV19 to TRBJ2-5; possibly TRBD2 for D (6 bases). The CDR3 has 13 residues. Germline CDR1 reads LNHDA; CDR2 reads SQIVND (reference sequence). The V end lost 2 bases, the J end lost 5 bases, and 9 bases lay between the germline ends. The CDR3 is CASSITGVETQYF. CDR3 nucleotides: TGTGCCAGTAGTATAACGGGGGTGGAGACCCAGTACTTC.

The sample holds a few counts of this clonotype. At one end the junction does not follow the germline gene, possibly because of a read error. The J gene is TRBJ1-4, the V gene TRBV29-1; no reliable D call. The CDR3 totals 13 residues. Per the germline V gene, CDR1 is SQVTM and CDR2 is ANQGSEA. DNA for the CDR3: TGCAGCGTTTATGAGGGAGGAAATGGAAAACTGTTTTTT. Residues: CSVYEGGNGKLFF. Variable domain in full (rest from reference TRBV29-1 and TRBJ1-4): SAVISQKPSRDICQRGTSLTIQCQVDSQVTMMFWYRQQPGQSLTLIATANQGSEATYESGFVIDKFPISRPNLTFSTLTVSNMSPEDSSIYLCSVYEGGNGKLFFGSGTQLSVL.